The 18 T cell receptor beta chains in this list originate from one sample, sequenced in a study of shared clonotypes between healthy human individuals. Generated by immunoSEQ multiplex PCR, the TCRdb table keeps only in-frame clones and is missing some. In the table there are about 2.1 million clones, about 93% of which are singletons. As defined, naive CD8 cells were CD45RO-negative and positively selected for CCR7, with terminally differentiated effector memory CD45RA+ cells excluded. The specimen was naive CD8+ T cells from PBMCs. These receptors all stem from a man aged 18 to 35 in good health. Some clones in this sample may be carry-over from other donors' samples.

The CDR3 nucleotides read TGTGCCTGGACCCGGACGTGGACAGATACGCAGTATTTT. Protein: CAWTRTWTDTQYF. The chain employs TRBV30 and TRBJ2-3; D is unclear. The CDR3 covers 13 residues. V dropped 4 bases and J dropped 3 bases, with 11 bases sitting between them. Germline lookup yields CDR1 GTSNPN and CDR2 SVGIG (reference sequence). Together with reference TRBV30 and TRBJ2-3, the CDR3 gives the full variable domain: SQTIHQWPATLVQPVGSPLSLECTVEGTSNPNLYWYRQAAGRGLQLLFYSVGIGQISSEVPQNLSASRPQDRQFILSSKKLLLSDSGFYLCAWTRTWTDTQYFGPGTRLTVL.

CDR3 nucleotide sequence: TGTGCCAGCAGCGCAGCGACTAGCGGGACTGAGACCCAGTACTTC. Its protein is CASSAATSGTETQYF. The chain carries TRBV7-9 and TRBJ2-5; 11 bases fit TRBD2. The CDR3 has 15 amino acids. After removal of 5 bases from V and 5 bases from J, the junction contained 7 bases not matched to a gene. The germline gives CDR1 SEHNR, CDR2 FQNEAQ (reference sequence).

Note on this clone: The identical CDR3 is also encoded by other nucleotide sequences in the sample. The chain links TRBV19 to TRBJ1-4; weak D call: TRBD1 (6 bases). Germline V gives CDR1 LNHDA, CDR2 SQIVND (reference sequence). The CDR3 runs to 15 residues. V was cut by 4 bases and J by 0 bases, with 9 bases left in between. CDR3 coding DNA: TGTGCCAGTAGTACACGGACAGCAACTAATGAAAAACTGTTTTTT. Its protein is CASSTRTATNEKLFF.

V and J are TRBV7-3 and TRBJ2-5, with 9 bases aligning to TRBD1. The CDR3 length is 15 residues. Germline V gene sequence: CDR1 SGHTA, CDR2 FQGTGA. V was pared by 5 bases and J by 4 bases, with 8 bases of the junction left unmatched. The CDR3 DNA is TGTGCCAGCAGCCATACAGGGGGCGCGGGAGAGACCCAGTACTTC. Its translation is CASSHTGGAGETQYF.

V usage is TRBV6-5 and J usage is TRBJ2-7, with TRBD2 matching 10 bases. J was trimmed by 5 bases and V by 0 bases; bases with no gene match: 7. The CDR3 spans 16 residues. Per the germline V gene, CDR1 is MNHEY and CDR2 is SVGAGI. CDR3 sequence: CASSYSRAGGSDEQYF. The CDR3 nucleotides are TGTGCCAGCAGTTACTCGAGAGCGGGAGGGTCTGACGAGCAGTACTTC.

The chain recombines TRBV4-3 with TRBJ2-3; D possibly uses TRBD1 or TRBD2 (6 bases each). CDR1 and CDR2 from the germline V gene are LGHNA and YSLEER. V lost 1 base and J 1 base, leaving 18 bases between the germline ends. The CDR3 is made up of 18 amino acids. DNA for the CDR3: TGCGCCAGCAGCCAAGTAAGCTATCGGGGGCCCGGCACAGATACGCAGTATTTT. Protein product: CASSQVSYRGPGTDTQYF.

In DNA, the CDR3 is TGCGCCAGCAGCCCAGGGGAGGATACGCAGTATTTT. This sequence encodes CASSPGEDTQYF. The chain carries TRBV5-1 and TRBJ2-3; possible D gene TRBD1, 6 bases. Per the germline V gene, CDR1 is SGHRS and CDR2 is YFSETQ. The CDR3 runs 12 residues. Trimming shortened V by 4 bases and J by 6 bases, and 9 bases separated the two germline ends.

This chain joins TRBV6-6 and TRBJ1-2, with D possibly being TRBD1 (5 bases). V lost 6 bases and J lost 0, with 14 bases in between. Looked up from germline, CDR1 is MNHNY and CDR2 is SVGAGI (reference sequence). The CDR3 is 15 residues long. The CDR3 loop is CASSQTVTANYGYTF. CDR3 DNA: TGTGCCAGCAGCCAGACAGTCACAGCTAACTATGGCTACACCTTC.

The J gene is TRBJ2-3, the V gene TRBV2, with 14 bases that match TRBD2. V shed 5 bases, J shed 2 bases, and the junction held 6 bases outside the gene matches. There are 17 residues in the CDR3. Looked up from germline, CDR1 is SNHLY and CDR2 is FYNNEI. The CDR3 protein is CASSPLTSGRVTDTQYF. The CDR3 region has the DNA TGTGCCAGCAGTCCCCTGACTAGCGGGAGGGTCACAGATACGCAGTATTTT.

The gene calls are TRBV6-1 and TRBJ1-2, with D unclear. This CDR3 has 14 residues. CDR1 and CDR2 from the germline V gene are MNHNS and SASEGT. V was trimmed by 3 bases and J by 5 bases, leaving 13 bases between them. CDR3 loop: CASSDPLRIYGYTF. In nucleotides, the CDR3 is TGTGCCAGCAGTGATCCACTGAGAATTTATGGCTACACCTTC.

CDR3 protein: CASSSYSDANYGYTF. In DNA form, the CDR3 reads TGTGCCAGCAGTTCCTACAGCGACGCTAACTATGGCTACACCTTC. V usage is TRBV27 and J usage is TRBJ1-2; D gene uncertain. The CDR3 totals 15 residues. Germline values: CDR1 MNHEY, CDR2 SMNVEV (reference sequence). V was shortened by 4 bases and J by 0 bases, with 12 bases between the two germline ends.

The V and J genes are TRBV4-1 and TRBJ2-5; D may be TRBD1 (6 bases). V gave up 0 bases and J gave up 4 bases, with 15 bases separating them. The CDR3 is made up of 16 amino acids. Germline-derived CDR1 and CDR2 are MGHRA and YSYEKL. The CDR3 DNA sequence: TGCGCCAGCAGCCAAGACTCGACAGGACCGTTAGAGACCCAGTACTTC. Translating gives CASSQDSTGPLETQYF.

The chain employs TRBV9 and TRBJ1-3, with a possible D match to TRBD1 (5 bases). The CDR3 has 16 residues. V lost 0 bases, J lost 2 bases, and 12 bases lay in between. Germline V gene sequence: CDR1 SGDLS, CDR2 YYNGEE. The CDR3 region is CASSVAESGAGNTIYF. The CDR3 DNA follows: TGTGCCAGCAGCGTAGCCGAGTCGGGGGCTGGAAACACCATATATTTT. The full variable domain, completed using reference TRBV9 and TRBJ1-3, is DSGVTQTPKHLITATGQRVTLRCSPRSGDLSVYWYQQSLDQGLQFLIQYYNGEERAKGNILERFSAQQFPDLHSELNLSSLELGDSALYFCASSVAESGAGNTIYFGEGSWLTVV.

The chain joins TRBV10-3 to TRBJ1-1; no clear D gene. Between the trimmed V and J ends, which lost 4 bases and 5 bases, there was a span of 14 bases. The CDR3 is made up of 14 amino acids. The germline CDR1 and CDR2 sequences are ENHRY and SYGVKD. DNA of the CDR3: TGTGCCATCAGTGGCACAGAAAGGTGGACTGAAGCTTTCTTT. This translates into CAISGTERWTEAFF.

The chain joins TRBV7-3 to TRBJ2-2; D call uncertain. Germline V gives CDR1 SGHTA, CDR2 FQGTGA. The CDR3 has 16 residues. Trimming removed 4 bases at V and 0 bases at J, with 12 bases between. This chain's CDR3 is CASSSIGRTNTGELFF. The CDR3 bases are TGTGCCAGCAGCTCGATCGGACGTACGAACACCGGGGAGCTGTTTTTT.

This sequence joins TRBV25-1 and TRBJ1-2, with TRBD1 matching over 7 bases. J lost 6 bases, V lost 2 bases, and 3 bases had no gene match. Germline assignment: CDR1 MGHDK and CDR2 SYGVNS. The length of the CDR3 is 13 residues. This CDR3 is CASSEPGGDGYTF. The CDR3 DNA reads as TGTGCCAGCAGTGAACCAGGGGGGGATGGCTACACCTTC.

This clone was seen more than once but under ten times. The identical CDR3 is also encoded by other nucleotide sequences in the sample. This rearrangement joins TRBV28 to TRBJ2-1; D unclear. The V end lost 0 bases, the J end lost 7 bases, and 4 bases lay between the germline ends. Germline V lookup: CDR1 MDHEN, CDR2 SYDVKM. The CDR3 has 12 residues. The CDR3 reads CASSLWGNEQFF. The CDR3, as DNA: TGTGCCAGCAGTTTATGGGGAAATGAGCAGTTCTTC.

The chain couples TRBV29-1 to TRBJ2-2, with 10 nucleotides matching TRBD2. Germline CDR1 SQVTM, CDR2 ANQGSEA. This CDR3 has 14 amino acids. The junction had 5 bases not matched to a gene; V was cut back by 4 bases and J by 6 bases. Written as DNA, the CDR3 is TGCAGCGTTGGGGGACTAGCGCTTCCCGGGGAGCTGTTTTTT. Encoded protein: CSVGGLALPGELFF.